This paragraph covers one T cell receptor beta chain sequence. The data stem from a study of T cell repertoires in cytomegalovirus infection. TCRdb recomputed calls from the reads with MiXCR, one row per CDR3 protein. The table has about 180,000 distinct CDR3 sequences, roughly 17% seen once. The CDR3 extends over 12 amino acids. With 1 base removed from V and 4 bases from J, the gap between germline ends came to 7 bases. Germline loops: CDR1 GTSNPN, CDR2 SVGIG (reference sequence). The specimen was CD8+ T cells from PBMCs. The chain recombines TRBV30 with TRBJ2-5; D gene ambiguous. The TCR originated in a human donor in good health (CMV status not recorded). Some clones in this sample may be carry-over from other donors' samples. Here the CDR3 reads CAWSDPPETQYF. The CDR3 coding sequence is TGTGCCTGGAGTGATCCTCCAGAGACCCAGTACTTC.